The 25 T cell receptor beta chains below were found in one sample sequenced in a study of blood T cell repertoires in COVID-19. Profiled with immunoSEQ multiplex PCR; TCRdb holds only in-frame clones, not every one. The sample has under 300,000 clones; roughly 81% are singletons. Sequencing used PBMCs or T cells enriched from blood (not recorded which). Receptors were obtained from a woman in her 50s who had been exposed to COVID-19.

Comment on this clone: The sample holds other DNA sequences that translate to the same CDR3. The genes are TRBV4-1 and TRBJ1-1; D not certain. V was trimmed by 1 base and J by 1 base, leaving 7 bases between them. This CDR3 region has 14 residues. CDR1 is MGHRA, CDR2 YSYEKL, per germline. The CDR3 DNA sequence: TGCGCCAGCAGCCAAGTCGAGGGGAACACTGAAGCTTTCTTT. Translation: CASSQVEGNTEAFF.

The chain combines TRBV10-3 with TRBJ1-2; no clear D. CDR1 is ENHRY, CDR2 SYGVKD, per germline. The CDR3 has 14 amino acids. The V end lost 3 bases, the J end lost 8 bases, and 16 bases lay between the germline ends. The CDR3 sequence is CAISDSSRSVGYTF. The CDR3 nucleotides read TGTGCCATCAGTGACTCCTCACGGTCTGTGGGCTACACCTTC.

The CDR3 coding sequence is TGTGCCAGTAGTAGTCGTGGGACAGGGTCTCAGCCCCAGCATTTT. Translation gives CASSSRGTGSQPQHF. The V gene is TRBV19, the J gene TRBJ1-5, with 9 bases matching TRBD1. J gave up 6 bases and V 4 bases, and 7 bases lay outside the gene matches. Germline V CDR1 and CDR2: LNHDA, SQIVND (reference sequence). This CDR3 region has 15 residues.

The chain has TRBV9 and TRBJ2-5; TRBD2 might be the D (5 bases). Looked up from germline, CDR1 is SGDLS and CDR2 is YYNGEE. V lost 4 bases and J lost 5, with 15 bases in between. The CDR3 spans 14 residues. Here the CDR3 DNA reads TGTGCCAGCAGCCCCTCAGGAGGTCGGGAGACCCAGTACTTC. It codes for CASSPSGGRETQYF.

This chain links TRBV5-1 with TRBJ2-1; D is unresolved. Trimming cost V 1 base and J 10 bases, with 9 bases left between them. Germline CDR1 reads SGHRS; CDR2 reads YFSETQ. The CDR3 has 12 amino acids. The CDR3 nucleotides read TGCGCCAGCAGCTTGAACTACCTAGAGCAGTTCTTC. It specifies CASSLNYLEQFF.

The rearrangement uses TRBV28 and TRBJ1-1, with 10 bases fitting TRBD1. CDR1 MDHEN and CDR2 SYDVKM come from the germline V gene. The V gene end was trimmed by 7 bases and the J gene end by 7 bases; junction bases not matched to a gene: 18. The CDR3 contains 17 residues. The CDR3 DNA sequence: TGTGCCAGCACCTCCTTTGACCGGGACAGGGGAAGAGGTGAAGCTTTCTTT. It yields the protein CASTSFDRDRGRGEAFF.

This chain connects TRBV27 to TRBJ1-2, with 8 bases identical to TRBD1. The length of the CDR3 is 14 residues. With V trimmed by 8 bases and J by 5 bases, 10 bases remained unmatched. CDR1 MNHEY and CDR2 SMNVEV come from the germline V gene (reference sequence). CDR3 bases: TGTGCCAGCGGTACAGGGGGTCGCCTATATGGCTACACCTTC. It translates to CASGTGGRLYGYTF.

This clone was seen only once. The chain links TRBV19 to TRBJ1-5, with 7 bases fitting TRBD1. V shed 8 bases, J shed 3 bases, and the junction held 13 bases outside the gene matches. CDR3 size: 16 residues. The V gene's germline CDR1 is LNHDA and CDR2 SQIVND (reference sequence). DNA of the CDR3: TGTGCCAGTGCAGCGACCGGGACAGTTACCAATCAGCCCCAGCATTTT. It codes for CASAATGTVTNQPQHF.

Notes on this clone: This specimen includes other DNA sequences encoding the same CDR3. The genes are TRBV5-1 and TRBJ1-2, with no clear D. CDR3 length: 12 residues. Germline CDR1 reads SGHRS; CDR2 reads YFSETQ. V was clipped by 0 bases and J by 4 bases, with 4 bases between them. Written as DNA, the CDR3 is TGCGCCAGCAGCTTGGCGGGCTATGGCTACACCTTC. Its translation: CASSLAGYGYTF.

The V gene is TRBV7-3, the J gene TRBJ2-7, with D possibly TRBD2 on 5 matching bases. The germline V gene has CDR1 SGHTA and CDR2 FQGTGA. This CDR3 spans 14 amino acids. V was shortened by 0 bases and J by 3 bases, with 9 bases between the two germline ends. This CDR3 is CASSLTDGDYEQYF. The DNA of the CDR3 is TGTGCCAGCAGCTTAACGGACGGGGACTACGAGCAGTACTTC.

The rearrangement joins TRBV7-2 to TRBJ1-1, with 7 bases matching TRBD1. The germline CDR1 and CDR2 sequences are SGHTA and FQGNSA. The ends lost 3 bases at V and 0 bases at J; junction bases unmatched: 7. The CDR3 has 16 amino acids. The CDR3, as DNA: TGTGCCAGCAGCTTCGACAGGGAGCTTATGAACACTGAAGCTTTCTTT. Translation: CASSFDRELMNTEAFF.

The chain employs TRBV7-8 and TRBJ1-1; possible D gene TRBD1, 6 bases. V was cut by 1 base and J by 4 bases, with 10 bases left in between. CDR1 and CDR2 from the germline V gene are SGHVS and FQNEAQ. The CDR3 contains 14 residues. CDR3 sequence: CASSLGGLVTEAFF. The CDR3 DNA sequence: TGTGCCAGCAGCTTAGGGGGGCTCGTCACTGAAGCTTTCTTT.

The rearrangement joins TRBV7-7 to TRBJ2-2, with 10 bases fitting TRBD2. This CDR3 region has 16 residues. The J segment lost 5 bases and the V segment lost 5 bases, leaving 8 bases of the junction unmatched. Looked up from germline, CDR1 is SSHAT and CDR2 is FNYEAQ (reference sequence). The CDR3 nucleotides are TGTGCCAGCAGCCCTAGCGGGGGCCAAGGGACCGGGGAGCTGTTTTTT. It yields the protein CASSPSGGQGTGELFF.

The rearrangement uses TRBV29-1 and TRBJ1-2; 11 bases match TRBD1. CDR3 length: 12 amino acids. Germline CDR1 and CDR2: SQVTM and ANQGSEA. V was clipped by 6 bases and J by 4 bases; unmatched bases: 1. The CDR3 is CSVGTGGYGYTF. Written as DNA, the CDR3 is TGCAGCGTCGGGACAGGGGGCTATGGCTACACCTTC.

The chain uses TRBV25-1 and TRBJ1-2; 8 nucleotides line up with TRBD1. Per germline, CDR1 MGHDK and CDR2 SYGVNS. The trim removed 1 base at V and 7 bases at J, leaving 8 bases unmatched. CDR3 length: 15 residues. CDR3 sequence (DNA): TGTGCCAGCAGTGAATCGGGCAGGGGGCTTCTTGGCTACACCTTC. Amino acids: CASSESGRGLLGYTF.

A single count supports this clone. CDR3 sequence (DNA): TGTGCCAGCAGCCCTCGGTCCGGCGGAGGCACTGAAGCTTTCTTT. It yields the protein CASSPRSGGGTEAFF. The chain links TRBV9 to TRBJ1-1, with unresolved D. The CDR3 extends over 15 amino acids. Germline V CDR1 and CDR2: SGDLS, YYNGEE. V lost 4 bases, J lost 4 bases, and 17 bases lay in between.

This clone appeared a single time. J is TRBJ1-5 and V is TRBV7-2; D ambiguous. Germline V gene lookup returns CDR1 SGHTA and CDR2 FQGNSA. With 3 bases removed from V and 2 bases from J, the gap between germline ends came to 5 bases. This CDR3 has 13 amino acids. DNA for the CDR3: TGTGCCAGCAGCTTCGGGGGCAATCAGCCCCAGCATTTT. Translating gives CASSFGGNQPQHF.

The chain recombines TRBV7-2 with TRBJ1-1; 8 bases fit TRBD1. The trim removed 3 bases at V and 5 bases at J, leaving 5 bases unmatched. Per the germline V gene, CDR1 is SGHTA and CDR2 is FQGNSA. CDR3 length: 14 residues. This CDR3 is CASSFRGLQTEAFF. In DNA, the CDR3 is TGTGCCAGCAGCTTCAGGGGGCTTCAGACTGAAGCTTTCTTT.

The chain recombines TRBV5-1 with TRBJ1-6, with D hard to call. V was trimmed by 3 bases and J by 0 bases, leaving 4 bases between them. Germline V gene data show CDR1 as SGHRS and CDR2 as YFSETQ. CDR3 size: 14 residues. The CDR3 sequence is CASSSSSYNSPLHF. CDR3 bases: TGCGCCAGCAGCTCCAGCTCCTATAATTCACCCCTCCACTTT.

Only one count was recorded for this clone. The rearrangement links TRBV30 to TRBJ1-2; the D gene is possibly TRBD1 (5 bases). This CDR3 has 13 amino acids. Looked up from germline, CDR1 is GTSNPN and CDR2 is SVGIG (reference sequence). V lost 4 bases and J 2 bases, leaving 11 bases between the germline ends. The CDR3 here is CAWNQGLNYGYTF. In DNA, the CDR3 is TGTGCCTGGAATCAGGGACTGAACTATGGCTACACCTTC. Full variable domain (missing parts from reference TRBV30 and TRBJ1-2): SQTIHQWPATLVQPVGSPLSLECTVEGTSNPNLYWYRQAAGRGLQLLFYSVGIGQISSEVPQNLSASRPQDRQFILSSKKLLLSDSGFYLCAWNQGLNYGYTFGSGTRLTVV.

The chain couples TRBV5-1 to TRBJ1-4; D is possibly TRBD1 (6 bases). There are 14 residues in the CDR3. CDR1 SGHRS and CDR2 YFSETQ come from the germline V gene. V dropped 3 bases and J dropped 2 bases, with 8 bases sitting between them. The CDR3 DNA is TGCGCCAGCAGCTCAGGGGCGACTAATGAAAAACTGTTTTTT. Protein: CASSSGATNEKLFF.

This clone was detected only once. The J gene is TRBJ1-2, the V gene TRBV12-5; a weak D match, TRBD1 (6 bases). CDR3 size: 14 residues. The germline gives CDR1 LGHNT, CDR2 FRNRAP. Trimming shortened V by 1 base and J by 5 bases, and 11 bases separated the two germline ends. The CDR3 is CASGLGQGTYGYTF. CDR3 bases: TGTGCTAGTGGTTTGGGGCAGGGGACATATGGCTACACCTTC.

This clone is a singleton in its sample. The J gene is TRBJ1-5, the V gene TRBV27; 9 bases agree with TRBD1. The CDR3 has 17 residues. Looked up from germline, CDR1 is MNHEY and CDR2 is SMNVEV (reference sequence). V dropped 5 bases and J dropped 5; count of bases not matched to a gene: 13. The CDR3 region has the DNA TGTGCCAGCAGTCTCCTGGGGGGGACAGGGATGCATCAGCCCCAGCATTTT. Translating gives CASSLLGGTGMHQPQHF.

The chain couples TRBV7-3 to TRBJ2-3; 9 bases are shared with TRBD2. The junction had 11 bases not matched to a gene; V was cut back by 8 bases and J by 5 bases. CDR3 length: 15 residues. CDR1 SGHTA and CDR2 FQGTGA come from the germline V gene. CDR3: CASGPPGLARDTQYF. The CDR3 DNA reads TGTGCCAGCGGACCACCCGGACTAGCGAGAGATACGCAGTATTTT. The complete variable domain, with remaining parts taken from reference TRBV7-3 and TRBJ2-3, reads GAGVSQTPSNKVTEKGKYVELRCDPISGHTALYWYRQSLGQGPEFLIYFQGTGAADDSGLPNDRFFAVRPEGSVSTLKIQRTERGDSAVYLCASGPPGLARDTQYFGPGTRLTVL.

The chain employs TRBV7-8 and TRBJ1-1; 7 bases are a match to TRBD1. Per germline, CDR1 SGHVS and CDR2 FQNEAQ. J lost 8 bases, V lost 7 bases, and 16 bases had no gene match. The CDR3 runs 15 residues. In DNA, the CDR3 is TGTGCCAGCACGCACAAGGACGGGGAACAGGGGGAAGCTTTCTTT. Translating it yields CASTHKDGEQGEAFF.